The 2 T cell receptor beta chains presented below share a single source sample, sequenced in a study of Ad26.COV2.S vaccination and SARS-CoV-2 variants. The sample's treatment: some 20 received Ad26.COV2.S at low or high dose, single or two shots; roughly five received placebo; per-sample allocation not given. Day 63 after the first vaccine or placebo injection was the time point for sampling. Repertoires were generated with immunoSEQ multiplex PCR, while TCRdb's copy carries only in-frame clones and drops some. The sample has about 440,000 clones, roughly 88% seen once; the top ten hold roughly 4.3%. This sample comprised peripheral blood, obtained in a trial of Ad26.COV2.S vaccine versus placebo. The receptor set was obtained from a person between 18 and 60 years old who received the Ad26.COV2.S COVID-19 vaccine or a placebo.

The J gene is TRBJ2-1, the V gene TRBV4-1; 10 nucleotides agree with TRBD2. The V segment lost 3 bases and the J segment 1 base; nucleotides outside the gene matches: 6. The germline gives CDR1 MGHRA, CDR2 YSYEKL. The CDR3 covers 17 residues. The CDR3 nucleotides are TGCGCCAGCAGCCAGATTTTAGCGGGAGGATCCTACAATGAGCAGTTCTTC. Translating gives CASSQILAGGSYNEQFF.

The V and J genes are TRBV9 and TRBJ2-1, with 8 bases aligning to TRBD2. Trimming cost V 3 bases and J 8 bases; bases outside gene matches: 13. CDR3 length equals 16 residues. Germline values: CDR1 SGDLS, CDR2 YYNGEE. CDR3 DNA sequence: TGTGCCAGCAGCGCAGCAAGCCAGCGGGAGAGAGATGAGCAGTTCTTC. It codes for CASSAASQRERDEQFF.